This T cell receptor (beta chain) was sequenced for a study of regulatory T cells in long-lasting Graves disease. Germline V lookup: CDR1 GTSNPN, CDR2 SVGIG (reference sequence). This CDR3 has 13 residues. V was shortened by 0 bases and J by 4 bases, with 9 bases between the two germline ends. Time point: persistent/refractory GD, antithyroid drugs over 5 years with positive TRAb. With RNA extracted from PBMCs as input, the TCR library was made. The TCR beta library used iRepertoire HTBI primers with Arm-PCR amplification of CDR3. TCRdb reanalysed the multiplex PCR reads using MiXCR and keeps one entry per CDR3 protein. The sample lists 400,000 or so distinct CDR3 sequences, around 20% seen once, with 26% in the top ten. This clonotype has ten or more counts.

The gene calls are TRBV30 and TRBJ1-1, with D possibly matching TRBD1 (5 bases). The TCR sequence derives from a female donor with Graves disease. The material sequenced was peripheral blood mononuclear cells (PBMCs), taken when the disease was refractory, from a patient treated with antithyroid drugs. Here the CDR3 reads CAWSVGGATEAFF. The CDR3 coding sequence is TGTGCCTGGAGTGTGGGGGGTGCCACTGAAGCTTTCTTT. Complete variable domain (other parts from reference TRBV30 and TRBJ1-1): SQTIHQWPATLVQPVGSPLSLECTVEGTSNPNLYWYRQAAGRGLQLLFYSVGIGQISSEVPQNLSASRPQDRQFILSSKKLLLSDSGFYLCAWSVGGATEAFFGQGTRLTVV.